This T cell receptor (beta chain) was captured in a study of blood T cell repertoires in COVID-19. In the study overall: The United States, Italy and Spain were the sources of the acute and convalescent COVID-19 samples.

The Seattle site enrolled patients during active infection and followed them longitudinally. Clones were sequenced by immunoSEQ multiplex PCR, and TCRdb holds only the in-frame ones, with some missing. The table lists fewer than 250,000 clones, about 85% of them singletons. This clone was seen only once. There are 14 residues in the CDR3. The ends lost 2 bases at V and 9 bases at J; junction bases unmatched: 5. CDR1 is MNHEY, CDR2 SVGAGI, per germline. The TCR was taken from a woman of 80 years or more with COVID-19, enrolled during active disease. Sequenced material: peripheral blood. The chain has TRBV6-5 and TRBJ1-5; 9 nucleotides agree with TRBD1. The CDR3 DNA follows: TGTGCCAGCAGTTACGGACAGGGGACTTCGCCCCAGCATTTT. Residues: CASSYGQGTSPQHF.